This TCR beta chain stems from a study of T-cell reconstitution after alpha-beta-depleted transplantation in children. A library of TCRbeta sequences, prepared with unique molecular identifiers, was generated. TCRdb fed the PCR reads into MiXCR, producing one record per CDR3 protein. This table holds around 380,000 distinct CDR3 sequences, roughly 10% found once. Trimming removed 0 bases at V and 7 bases at J, with 7 bases between. The CDR3 has 13 residues. Looked up from germline, CDR1 is WSHSY and CDR2 is SAAADI. The sequence came from a human donor who donated a stem cell graft to a child with acute myeloid leukemia. The V and J genes are TRBV10-2 and TRBJ1-5; tentatively, D is TRBD1 (5 bases). Source: PBMCs from the stem cell graft donor, taken from the stem cell graft. CDR3 DNA: TGCGCCAGCAGTGAGTCGAGACAGCAGCCCCAGCATTTT. It specifies CASSESRQQPQHF.